This T cell receptor (beta chain) is from a study of beta chain features in type 1 diabetes. The ends were cut back, 4 bases at V and 8 bases at J, with 6 bases in the middle. The germline V gene has CDR1 SQVTM and CDR2 ANQGSEA. The CDR3 is 10 amino acids. This clone was recorded at least ten times. Researchers reported sorting CD4+ naive, central memory, regulatory and stem cell-like memory cells via CD45RO/CCR7/CD25/CD127/CD95/CD27. Of the isolated RNA, all was reverse transcribed, and so the sequenced material was expressed TCRB transcripts. Using immunoSEQ multiplex PCR, the repertoire was profiled, and TCRdb retains in-frame clones only, with some absent. The repertoire holds about 360,000 clones, around 12% seen once, with 0.017% in the top ten.

Sequenced material: naive CD4+ T cells from blood. This chain joins TRBV29-1 and TRBJ2-1; D uncertain. The receptor comes from a man between 18 and 29 years old in good health. CDR3 DNA: TGCAGCGTTGGAGACTATGAGCAGTTCTTC. Amino acid sequence: CSVGDYEQFF.